In this sample, the clone carrying this T cell receptor (beta chain) turned up a few times. Sequencing was performed with immunoSEQ multiplex PCR; in TCRdb, only in-frame clones are kept and a portion is missing. This table holds around 190,000 clones, roughly three quarters found once. This specimen belongs to a study of blood T cell repertoires in COVID-19. Study information: Specimens from acute and convalescent COVID-19 originated in the United States, Italy and Spain.

J gave up 4 bases and V 5 bases, and 4 bases lay outside the gene matches. CDR1 is SGHTA and CDR2 is FQGNSA in the germline V gene. The CDR3 runs 13 residues. The chain links TRBV7-2 to TRBJ1-1; 7 bases align to TRBD1. The sample was peripheral blood. The origin of this receptor is a woman aged 40 to 50 with COVID-19, enrolled during active disease. The DNA of the CDR3 is TGTGCCAGCAGCGTAACAGGGGTCACTGAAGCTTTCTTT. Protein product: CASSVTGVTEAFF.